One sample yielded the 15 T cell receptor beta chains listed below, sequenced in a study of T cells in Graves' hyperthyroidism and ophthalmopathy. Regions amplified from RNA transcripts were the TCR beta CDR3 regions. The HTBI primer set served for first-round RT-PCR of the TCR CDR3. Using its own MiXCR run on the multiplex PCR reads, TCRdb lists one record per CDR3 protein. The data hold fewer than 900,000 distinct CDR3 sequences, with 15% to 20% observed a single time. Input material: blood. The receptors come from a woman between 45 and 60 years old with Graves' hyperthyroidism that later progressed to Graves' ophthalmopathy.

The genes are TRBV5-1 and TRBJ2-7, with a weak D call TRBD1 (6 bases). The CDR3 consists of 14 residues. The V gene's germline CDR1 is SGHRS and CDR2 YFSETQ. V lost 3 bases and J 3 bases, leaving 13 bases between the germline ends. CDR3 loop: CASSYVDSFYEQYF. The CDR3 DNA reads as TGCGCCAGCAGCTACGTGGACAGCTTCTACGAGCAGTACTTC.

Ten or more counts support this clonotype. The J gene is TRBJ1-1, the V gene TRBV6-1; unclear D gene. Germline V gene data show CDR1 as MNHNS and CDR2 as SASEGT. V lost 7 bases and J lost 4, with 16 bases in between. The CDR3 consists of 14 residues. CDR3 DNA: TGTGCCAGCATCCAGACCCGCGGTGTCACTGAAGCTTTCTTT. This encodes CASIQTRGVTEAFF.

This clonotype was picked up many times. In nucleotides, the CDR3 is TGTGCCAGCAGTGAAGCGAACGGGGTCGAAGCTTTCTTT. Translated: CASSEANGVEAFF. The chain combines TRBV2 with TRBJ1-1, with D unclear. The V gene lost 0 bases and the J gene lost 8 bases, with 10 bases spanning the gap. This CDR3 is built from 13 residues. Germline values: CDR1 SNHLY, CDR2 FYNNEI.

This clonotype was picked up a small number of times. This rearrangement joins TRBV10-1 to TRBJ2-5, with D possibly being TRBD1 (5 bases). In germline, CDR1 is WNHNN, CDR2 SYGVQD (reference sequence). Trimming left V 6 bases short and J 2 bases short, with 13 bases between. There are 14 residues in the CDR3. DNA for the CDR3: TGCGCCAGCAGCGCTGGGGCTAGACAAGAGACCCAGTACTTC. Residues: CASSAGARQETQYF.

This clonotype was recorded many times. The chain combines TRBV12-3 or TRBV12-4 with TRBJ1-2; D is uncertain. With 5 bases removed from V and 7 bases from J, the gap between germline ends came to 14 bases. The CDR3 totals 13 residues. CDR3 bases: TGTGCCAGCAGTCCGTCGCTCGTGGTTGGCTACACCTTC. The encoded protein is CASSPSLVVGYTF.

The rearrangement uses TRBV5-1 and TRBJ1-1; D may be TRBD1 (5 bases). The length of the CDR3 is 14 residues. The V end lost 4 bases, the J end lost 1 base, and 11 bases lay between the germline ends. Germline CDR1 reads SGHRS; CDR2 reads YFSETQ. The CDR3 DNA follows: TGCGCCAGCAGCAGCATTGGGGGGAACACTGAAGCTTTCTTT. This codes for CASSSIGGNTEAFF.

The CDR3 nucleotides are TGTGCCAGCAGCCCGGGACAGGGGGTTGGCTTTTACAATGAGCAGTTCTTC. Its translation is CASSPGQGVGFYNEQFF. This chain joins TRBV7-2 and TRBJ2-1, with 11 bases that match TRBD1. Unmatched junction bases numbered 10, after V lost 5 bases and J lost 4 bases. The germline V gene has CDR1 SGHTA and CDR2 FQGNSA. The CDR3 runs to 17 residues.

This clonotype has a handful of counts. This chain connects TRBV18 to TRBJ2-3; no clear D. Germline CDR1 is KGHSH and CDR2 is LQKENI. V lost 0 bases, J lost 2 bases, and 6 bases lay in between. The CDR3 extends over 14 amino acids. The CDR3 is CASSPPSATDTQYF. CDR3 DNA sequence: TGTGCCAGCTCACCACCGTCAGCCACAGATACGCAGTATTTT.

In its sample, this clonotype was seen many times. V is TRBV12-3 or TRBV12-4 and J is TRBJ1-4, with 7 nucleotides matching TRBD1. The V and J ends lost 5 bases and 8 bases, in that order; junction bases with no gene match: 8. The length of the CDR3 is 14 residues. CDR3 amino acids: CASSPGQVYEKLFF. CDR3 bases: TGTGCCAGCAGTCCCGGACAGGTTTACGAAAAACTGTTTTTT.

In this sample, this clonotype turned up many times. The chain combines TRBV18 with TRBJ1-1; D uncertain. Germline V CDR1 and CDR2: KGHSH, LQKENI. The germline V and J ends were trimmed by 3 bases and 0 bases, with 11 bases remaining between them. The CDR3 extends over 15 amino acids. In nucleotides, the CDR3 is TGTGCCAGCTCACCTTATGGGGAGATGAACACTGAAGCTTTCTTT. Protein: CASSPYGEMNTEAFF.

This clonotype was counted ten times or more. The gene calls are TRBV3-1 and TRBJ2-7; no clear D. The CDR3 length is 12 residues. V was cut by 1 base and J by 6 bases, with 7 bases left in between. CDR1 and CDR2 from the germline V gene are LGHDT and YNNKEL (reference sequence). The CDR3 here is CASSQVWGEQYF. CDR3 DNA sequence: TGTGCCAGCAGCCAAGTTTGGGGCGAGCAGTACTTC.

This clonotype showed up many times. J is TRBJ2-3 and V is TRBV11-3; D may be TRBD1 (5 bases). V was pared by 5 bases and J by 4 bases, with 16 bases between. This CDR3 comprises 15 residues. Germline assignment: CDR1 SGHNT and CDR2 YENEEA. DNA of the CDR3: TGTGCCAGCAGCGTTCACGGACAACGGGCAGATACGCAGTATTTT. As protein: CASSVHGQRADTQYF.

This clonotype was seen repeatedly, ten times or more. The chain recombines TRBV2 with TRBJ1-3; D is uncertain. The CDR3 is 17 residues long. The germline gives CDR1 SNHLY, CDR2 FYNNEI. Between the trimmed V and J ends, which lost 6 bases and 0 bases, there was a span of 18 bases. The CDR3 sequence: CASRQSSSPGSGNTIYF. CDR3 DNA sequence: TGTGCCAGCAGACAGTCCTCGAGCCCTGGCTCTGGAAACACCATATATTTT.

V and J are TRBV5-1 and TRBJ1-2; TRBD1 matches at 8 bases. The germline V gene has CDR1 SGHRS and CDR2 YFSETQ. This CDR3 contains 14 residues. The J segment lost 5 bases and the V segment lost 4 bases, leaving 7 bases of the junction unmatched. The CDR3 bases are TGCGCCAGCAGCCCGGACAGGGTTGGTTATGGCTACACCTTC. Translated, it gives CASSPDRVGYGYTF.

This clonotype has ten or more counts. The chain uses TRBV27 and TRBJ2-5; D is perhaps TRBD1 or TRBD2 (5 bases each). Germline-derived CDR1 and CDR2 are MNHEY and SMNVEV (reference sequence). Trimming left V 8 bases short and J 3 bases short, with 16 bases between. This CDR3 comprises 14 residues. CDR3 region: CASSRIGAKETQYF. CDR3 nucleotides: TGTGCCAGCTCCCGAATCGGGGCCAAAGAGACCCAGTACTTC.